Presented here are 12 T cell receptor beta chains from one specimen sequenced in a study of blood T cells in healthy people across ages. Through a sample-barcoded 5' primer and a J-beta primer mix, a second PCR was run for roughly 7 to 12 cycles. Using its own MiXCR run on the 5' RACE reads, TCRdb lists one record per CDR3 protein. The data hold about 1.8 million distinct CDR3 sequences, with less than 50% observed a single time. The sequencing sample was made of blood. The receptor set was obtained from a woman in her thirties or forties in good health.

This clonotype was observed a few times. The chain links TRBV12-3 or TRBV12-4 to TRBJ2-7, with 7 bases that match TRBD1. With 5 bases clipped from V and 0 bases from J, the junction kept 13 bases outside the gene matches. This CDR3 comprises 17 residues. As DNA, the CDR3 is TGTGCCAGCAGTCCCCGACCGTTGACAGGGATCTCCTACGAGCAGTACTTC. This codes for CASSPRPLTGISYEQYF.

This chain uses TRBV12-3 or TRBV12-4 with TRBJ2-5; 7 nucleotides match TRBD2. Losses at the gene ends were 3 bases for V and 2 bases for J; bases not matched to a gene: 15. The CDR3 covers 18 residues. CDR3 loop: CASSFCTGGSEGQETQYF. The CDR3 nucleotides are TGTGCCAGCAGTTTTTGTACGGGGGGAAGCGAGGGTCAAGAGACCCAGTACTTC.

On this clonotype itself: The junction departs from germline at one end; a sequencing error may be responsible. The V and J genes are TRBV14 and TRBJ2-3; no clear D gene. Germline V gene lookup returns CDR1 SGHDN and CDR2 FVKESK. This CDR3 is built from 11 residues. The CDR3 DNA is TGTGCCAGCAGCCCTTCGGATAGGCAGTATTTT. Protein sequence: CASSPSDRQYF.

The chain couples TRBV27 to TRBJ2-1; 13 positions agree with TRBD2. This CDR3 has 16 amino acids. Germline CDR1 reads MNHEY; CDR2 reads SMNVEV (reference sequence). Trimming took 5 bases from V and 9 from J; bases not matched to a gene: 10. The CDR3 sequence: CASSEWGLAGRGEQFF. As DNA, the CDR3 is TGTGCCAGCAGTGAATGGGGACTAGCGGGGAGGGGTGAGCAGTTCTTC.

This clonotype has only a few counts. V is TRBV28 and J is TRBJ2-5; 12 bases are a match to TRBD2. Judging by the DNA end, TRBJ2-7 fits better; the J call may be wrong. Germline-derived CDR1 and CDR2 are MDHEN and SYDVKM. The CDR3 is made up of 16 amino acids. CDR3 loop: CASKGTSGLLTYEQYF. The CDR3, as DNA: TGTGCCAGCAAAGGGACTAGCGGGCTACTTACCTACGAGCAGTACTTC.

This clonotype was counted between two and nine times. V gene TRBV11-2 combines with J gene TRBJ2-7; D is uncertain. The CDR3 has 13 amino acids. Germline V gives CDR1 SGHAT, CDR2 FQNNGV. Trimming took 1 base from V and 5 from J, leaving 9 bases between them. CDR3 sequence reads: CASSLVVVDEQYF. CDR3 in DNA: TGTGCCAGCAGCTTAGTCGTAGTGGACGAGCAGTACTTC.

Here the CDR3 DNA reads TGTGCCAGCAGCAAAAGGGACAGGGATCCTAATGGCTACACCTTC. Translating it yields CASSKRDRDPNGYTF. This chain links TRBV25-1 with TRBJ1-2, with 9 nucleotides matching TRBD1. Per germline, CDR1 MGHDK and CDR2 SYGVNS. The CDR3 covers 15 residues. With 6 bases clipped from V and 6 bases from J, the junction kept 11 bases outside the gene matches.

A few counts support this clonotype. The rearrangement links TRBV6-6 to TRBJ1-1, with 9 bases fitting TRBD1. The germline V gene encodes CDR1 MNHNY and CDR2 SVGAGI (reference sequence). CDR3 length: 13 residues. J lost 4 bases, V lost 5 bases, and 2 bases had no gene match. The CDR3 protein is CASSDRGGTEAFF. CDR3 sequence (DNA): TGTGCCAGCAGTGACAGGGGGGGCACTGAAGCTTTCTTT.

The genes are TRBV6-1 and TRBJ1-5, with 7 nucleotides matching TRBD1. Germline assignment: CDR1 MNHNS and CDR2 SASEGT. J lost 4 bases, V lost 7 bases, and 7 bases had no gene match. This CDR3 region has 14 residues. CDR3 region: CASKGTDQNQPQHF. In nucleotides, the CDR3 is TGTGCCAGCAAAGGGACAGACCAGAATCAGCCCCAGCATTTT.

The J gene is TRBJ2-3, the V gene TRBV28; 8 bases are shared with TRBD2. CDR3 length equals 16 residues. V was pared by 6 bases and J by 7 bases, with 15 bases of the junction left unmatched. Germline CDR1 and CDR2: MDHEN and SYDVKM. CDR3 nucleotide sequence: TGTGCCAGCAGAACACCGGGCGGGGGGAGTACTTATACGCAGTATTTT. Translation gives CASRTPGGGSTYTQYF.

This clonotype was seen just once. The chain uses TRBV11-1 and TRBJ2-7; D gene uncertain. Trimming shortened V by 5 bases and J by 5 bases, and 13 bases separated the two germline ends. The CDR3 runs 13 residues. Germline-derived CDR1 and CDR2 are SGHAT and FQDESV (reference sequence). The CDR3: CASSPDHFDEQYF. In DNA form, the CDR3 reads TGTGCCAGCAGCCCGGACCACTTCGACGAGCAGTACTTC.

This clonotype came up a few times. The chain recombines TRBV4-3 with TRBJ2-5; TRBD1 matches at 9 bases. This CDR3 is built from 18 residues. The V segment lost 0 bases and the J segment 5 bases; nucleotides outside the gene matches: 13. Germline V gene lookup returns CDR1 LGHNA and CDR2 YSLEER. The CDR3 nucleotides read TGCGCCAGCAGCCAAGATCCGGGACCGGGACAGGGTGGCGAGACCCAGTACTTC. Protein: CASSQDPGPGQGGETQYF.